This T cell receptor (beta chain) was sequenced for a study of blood T cell repertoires in COVID-19. In the study overall: PBMCs, B-cell-depleted T cells, or T cells were the source of the cDNA or gDNA that made up the material.

Sequencing used immunoSEQ multiplex PCR; TCRdb keeps in-frame clones, though not all of them. The sample carries 370,000 or so clones, about 90% recorded once. The CDR3 sequence is 16 residues long. The germline V gene has CDR1 SGHVS and CDR2 FQNEAQ. V lost 1 base and J lost 4, with 17 bases in between. The sequence was obtained from a man aged 30 to 39 who had recovered from COVID-19. The gene calls are TRBV7-8 and TRBJ2-7; possibly TRBD1 for D (6 bases). The source material was PBMCs or T cells enriched from blood (not recorded which). CDR3 residues: CASSLERTALLYEQYF. CDR3 nucleotides: TGTGCCAGCAGCTTAGAACGGACAGCCCTCTTGTACGAGCAGTACTTC.